This T cell receptor beta chain was observed in a study of regulatory T cells in long-lasting Graves disease. This clonotype was recorded a few times. The antigen is unknown. A single base separates this from a much larger clone, so it may be a read error. Per the germline V gene, CDR1 is SGHTA and CDR2 is FQGNSA. This CDR3 contains 15 residues. The V end lost 5 bases, the J end lost 3 bases, and 14 bases lay between the germline ends. Stated time point: newly diagnosed GD, antithyroid drugs for less than 3 months. The TCR library was made from RNA extracted from PBMCs. Arm-PCR with iRepertoire HTBI primers amplified the CDR3 regions for these TCR beta libraries. Each CDR3 protein is one row after TCRdb ran MiXCR on the multiplex PCR reads. The sample carries about 540,000 distinct CDR3 sequences, approximately 13% recorded once. Findings and limits, study-wide: There was favoring of TRBV28, TRBJ1-2 and TRBJ2-5 in persistent disease.

This same sample was also taken into another study, of T cells in Graves' hyperthyroidism and ophthalmopathy. As that report states: Clinical symptoms, serum thyroxine and TRAb, thyroid ultrasound and orbital computed tomography were used for the diagnoses. The model anticipated ophthalmopathy a median around six months pre-onset.

Material: peripheral blood mononuclear cells (PBMCs), obtained at new diagnosis, from a patient treated with antithyroid drugs. This sequence originates from a young man with Graves disease. V and J are TRBV7-2 and TRBJ2-1; D ambiguous. CDR3 DNA sequence: TGTGCCAGCAGCCTAAGCGTGAGCTTCTACAATGAGCAGTTCTTC. Translation: CASSLSVSFYNEQFF.